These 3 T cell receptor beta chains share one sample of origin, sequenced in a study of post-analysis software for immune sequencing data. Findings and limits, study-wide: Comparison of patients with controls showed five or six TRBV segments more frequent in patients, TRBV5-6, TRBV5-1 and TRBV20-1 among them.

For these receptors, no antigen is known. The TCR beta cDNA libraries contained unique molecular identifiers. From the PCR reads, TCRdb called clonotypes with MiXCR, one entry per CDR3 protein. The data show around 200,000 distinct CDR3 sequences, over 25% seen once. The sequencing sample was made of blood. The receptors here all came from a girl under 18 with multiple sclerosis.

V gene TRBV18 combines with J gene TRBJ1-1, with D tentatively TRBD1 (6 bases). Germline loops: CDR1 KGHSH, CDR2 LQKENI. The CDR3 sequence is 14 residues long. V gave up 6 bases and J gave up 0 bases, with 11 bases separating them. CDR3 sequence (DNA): TGTGCCAGCTCTTCGGACAGACTGAACACTGAAGCTTTCTTT. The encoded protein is CASSSDRLNTEAFF.

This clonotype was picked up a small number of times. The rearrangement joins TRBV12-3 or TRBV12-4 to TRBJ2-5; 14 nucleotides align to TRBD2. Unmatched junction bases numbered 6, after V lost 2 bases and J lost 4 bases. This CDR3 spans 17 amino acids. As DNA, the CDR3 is TGTGCCAGCAGTTTAAAGGGACTAGCGGGAGTGGGAGAGACCCAGTACTTC. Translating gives CASSLKGLAGVGETQYF.

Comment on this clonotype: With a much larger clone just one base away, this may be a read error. CDR3: CAGSLKGLSYEQYF. The CDR3 DNA reads TGTGCCGGCAGTTTAAAGGGGCTTTCCTACGAGCAGTACTTC. The genes are TRBV12-3 or TRBV12-4 and TRBJ2-4, with a tentative D call TRBD1 (5 bases). The J call may not be correct, given that the DNA end is closer to TRBJ2-7. The CDR3 contains 14 residues.